The 13 T cell receptor beta chains in this list originate from one sample, sequenced in a study of T cells in tuberculosis. Measured with immunoSEQ multiplex PCR; TCRdb has only the in-frame clones, and not every one. The table has tens of thousands of clones, more than 85% seen once. The time point is: new active TB diagnosis, blood taken before or within 7 days of starting treatment. The source was PBMCs, collected at tuberculosis diagnosis. These TCRs come from an adult with tuberculosis.

This chain uses TRBV19 with TRBJ2-7, with D perhaps matching TRBD1 (6 bases). Germline CDR1 reads LNHDA; CDR2 reads SQIVND (reference sequence). The CDR3 runs to 16 residues. Trimming removed 4 bases at V and 1 base at J, with 17 bases between. CDR3: CASSTPGHQRSYEQYF. CDR3 nucleotide sequence: TGTGCCAGTAGTACTCCGGGACACCAGAGATCCTACGAGCAGTACTTC.

V and J are TRBV5-1 and TRBJ1-1; weak D call: TRBD1 (6 bases). The CDR3 spans 16 residues. V gave up 3 bases and J gave up 1 base, with 16 bases separating them. Per germline, CDR1 SGHRS and CDR2 YFSETQ. For the CDR3, the DNA is TGCGCCAGCAGCTCTCAGGGGTCTGGGTCGAACACTGAAGCTTTCTTT. This sequence encodes CASSSQGSGSNTEAFF.

This clone occurred once. V is TRBV18 and J is TRBJ1-2, with TRBD1 matching over 10 bases. V dropped 2 bases and J dropped 0; count of bases not matched to a gene: 9. The V gene's germline CDR1 is KGHSH and CDR2 LQKENI. The CDR3 has 18 amino acids. CDR3: CASSPVTGTGVTNYGYTF. Written as DNA, the CDR3 is TGTGCCAGCTCACCAGTTACGGGGACAGGGGTTACTAACTATGGCTACACCTTC. The full variable domain, in which reference TRBV18 and TRBJ1-2 provide the parts outside the CDR3, is NAGVMQNPRHLVRRRGQEARLRCSPMKGHSHVYWYRQLPEEGLKFMVYLQKENIIDESGMPKERFSAEFPKEGPSILRIQQVVRGDSAAYFCASSPVTGTGVTNYGYTFGSGTRLTVV.

The CDR3, as DNA: TGTGCCAGCAGTGAGGACAGTGGGCTTAATCAGCCCCAGCATTTT. Translating gives CASSEDSGLNQPQHF. J is TRBJ1-5 and V is TRBV6-6; a weak D match, TRBD1 (6 bases). Deletions cut 5 bases from V and 4 bases from J, with 15 bases between. The CDR3 covers 15 residues. From germline, CDR1 is MNHNY and CDR2 SVGAGI (reference sequence).

This clone came up once. V gene TRBV14 combines with J gene TRBJ1-2; a weak D match, TRBD1 (5 bases). Trimming cost V 0 bases and J 4 bases, with 18 bases left between them. Germline lookup yields CDR1 SGHDN and CDR2 FVKESK. There are 17 residues in the CDR3. As DNA, the CDR3 is TGTGCCAGCAGCCAAGACTGGGACTCGGATCGGGGCTATGGCTACACCTTC. Its protein is CASSQDWDSDRGYGYTF.

V and J are TRBV18 and TRBJ2-7; TRBD1 matches at 10 bases. Germline CDR1 KGHSH, CDR2 LQKENI. The length of the CDR3 is 14 residues. Trimming at V came to 1 base and at J to 3 bases, leaving 0 bases not matched to a gene. CDR3 bases: TGTGCCAGCTCACCACGGACAGGGGGCTACGAGCAGTACTTC. Translated: CASSPRTGGYEQYF. Using reference TRBV18 and TRBJ2-7 for the parts outside the CDR3, the full variable domain is NAGVMQNPRHLVRRRGQEARLRCSPMKGHSHVYWYRQLPEEGLKFMVYLQKENIIDESGMPKERFSAEFPKEGPSILRIQQVVRGDSAAYFCASSPRTGGYEQYFGPGTRLTVT.

This clone was seen only a few times. The chain joins TRBV6-1 to TRBJ1-1, with TRBD1 identical over 9 bases. The CDR3 has 14 amino acids. The ends lost 6 bases at V and 1 base at J; junction bases unmatched: 3. The germline V gene encodes CDR1 MNHNS and CDR2 SASEGT. The CDR3 DNA is TGTGCCAGCAGGAAGGACAGGGGGAACACTGAAGCTTTCTTT. Translation: CASRKDRGNTEAFF.

This clone appeared a single time. The V and J genes are TRBV2 and TRBJ2-7, with D possibly TRBD2 on 6 matching bases. The germline V and J ends were trimmed by 9 bases and 1 base, with 19 bases remaining between them. CDR3 length: 15 amino acids. Germline V gives CDR1 SNHLY, CDR2 FYNNEI. Written as DNA, the CDR3 is TGTGCCAGTGGAGGGGCGGGGATTTATTCCTACGAGCAGTACTTC. Its translation is CASGGAGIYSYEQYF.

This clone was observed a few times. The CDR3 sequence: CASSPGGSGNTIYF. The CDR3 DNA reads TGTGCCAGCTCGCCCGGGGGGTCTGGAAACACCATATATTTT. V gene TRBV18 combines with J gene TRBJ1-3; D may be TRBD1 (5 bases). Germline V gene lookup returns CDR1 KGHSH and CDR2 LQKENI. V was shortened by 6 bases and J by 1 base, with 10 bases between the two germline ends. The CDR3 runs 14 residues.

This sequence joins TRBV29-1 and TRBJ1-1, with a possible D match to TRBD1 (6 bases). The CDR3 loop spans 13 amino acids. The V end lost 4 bases, the J end lost 4 bases, and 13 bases lay between the germline ends. CDR1 is SQVTM, CDR2 ANQGSEA, per germline. The CDR3 protein is CSVGGGGFTEAFF. The CDR3 DNA is TGCAGCGTTGGGGGAGGGGGGTTCACTGAAGCTTTCTTT.

This chain links TRBV30 with TRBJ2-2; no reliable D call. CDR3 length: 13 residues. CDR1 and CDR2 from the germline V gene are GTSNPN and SVGIG (reference sequence). Trimming removed 0 bases at V and 6 bases at J, with 8 bases between. The CDR3 nucleotides are TGTGCCTGGAGTGTAAGTCCGGCCGGGGAGCTGTTTTTT. Amino acid sequence: CAWSVSPAGELFF.

J is TRBJ2-3 and V is TRBV5-1; TRBD1 might be the D (6 bases). The germline CDR1 and CDR2 sequences are SGHRS and YFSETQ. The CDR3 is 14 amino acids. V was cut by 2 bases and J by 2 bases, with 9 bases left in between. The CDR3 region is CASSLGQLTDTQYF. CDR3 DNA sequence: TGCGCCAGCAGCTTAGGACAGCTCACAGATACGCAGTATTTT.

V gene TRBV27 combines with J gene TRBJ2-7, with 11 bases aligning to TRBD2. The V gene end was trimmed by 4 bases and the J gene end by 3 bases; junction bases not matched to a gene: 5. The CDR3 is made up of 15 amino acids. Germline assignment: CDR1 MNHEY and CDR2 SMNVEV (reference sequence). CDR3 residues: CASSWGTSGNYEQYF. Here the CDR3 DNA reads TGTGCCAGCAGTTGGGGGACTAGCGGAAACTACGAGCAGTACTTC.